This TCR beta chain was identified in a study of tissue T cells after allogeneic stem cell transplantation. Details on this clone: Gene and germline names: mouse. Read coverage stops 1 residue before the CDR3 terminus; the germline J gene supplies the remainder.

V was clipped by 5 bases and J by 0 bases, with 14 bases between them. This CDR3 is built from 15 residues. Germline CDR1 is FNHDT and CDR2 is SITEND (reference sequence). Sequencing was performed with immunoSEQ multiplex PCR; in TCRdb, only in-frame clones are kept and a portion is missing. Here the sample spans 20,000 to 25,000 clones, 69% being singletons. V and J are TRBV19 and TRBJ1-1, with D maybe TRBD1 (5 bases). Specimen: blood. The source is a female BALB/c mouse in good health. Mouse strain MHC haplotype: H2-d. The part of the CDR3 DNA that was read is TGTGCCAGCAGCCGCGGACACTCTGCAAACACAGAAGTCTTC. Amino acids: CASSRGHSANTEVF. The complete CDR3 reads CASSRGHSANTEVFF.